This TCR beta chain appears in the sequencing data of a study of cytomegalovirus exposure and HLA in healthy donors. Whole-study findings and limits: Highly shared variants forming one cluster were likely a sequencing artifact.

Of note for this clone: As yet, its antigen is unknown.

V was trimmed by 5 bases and J by 3 bases, leaving 14 bases between them. CDR1 and CDR2 from the germline V gene are LNHNV and YYDKDF (reference sequence). The CDR3 extends over 14 amino acids. This PCR relied on a set of 60 Vbeta primers and 13 Jbeta primers. Sequencing was performed with immunoSEQ multiplex PCR; in TCRdb, only in-frame clones are kept and a portion is missing. Of around 130,000 clones listed, 77% are singletons. The origin of this receptor is a man younger than 35 in good health and CMV-seropositive. The V gene is TRBV15, the J gene TRBJ2-7; D possibly corresponds to TRBD1 (6 bases). Sequenced: PBMCs. CDR3 sequence reads: CATSGEDRLYEQYF. The CDR3 bases are TGTGCCACCAGCGGTGAGGACAGACTCTACGAGCAGTACTTC.